This T cell receptor (beta chain) was identified during a study of human T cells and chemical hapten exposure. As for the study in general: Patients were mainly female, each with alopecia areata, totalis or universalis. Regarding the study as a whole: Because all patients had alopecia, their immune responses might differ from healthy ones.

TCRdb re-called the RACE reads with MiXCR, one entry per CDR3 protein. The sample lists just over 350,000 distinct CDR3 sequences, under 6.5% occurring once. This clonotype was detected only a few times. Its antigen is not identified. Documented time point: patch test 2, 6 weeks after DPC sensitization. Treatment: therapeutic diphenylcyclopropenone sensitization with weekly scalp DPC. Blood collection took place prior to placing each patch test. CDR3 length: 17 amino acids. With V trimmed by 4 bases and J by 4 bases, 10 bases remained unmatched. Germline-derived CDR1 and CDR2 are LGHNA and YNFKEQ. The chain recombines TRBV4-2 with TRBJ2-2; 9 bases are a match to TRBD1. Specimen: whole blood, collected in connection with sensitization to the hapten diphenylcyclopropenone (DPC). This sequence was found in a woman younger than 35 with alopecia areata. Some clones in this sample may be carry-over from other donors' samples. Here the CDR3 reads CASSLGQGRFGTGELFF. CDR3 DNA: TGTGCCAGCAGCCTGGGACAGGGAAGGTTTGGCACCGGGGAGCTGTTTTTT.